This T cell receptor (beta chain) appears in the sequencing data of a study of neoadjuvant anti-PD-1 for oral cavity cancer. Regarding the study as a whole: Pretreatment Treg/Th17 ratio correlated inversely with post-treatment tumor clonality.

Per germline, CDR1 SGHTA and CDR2 FQGNSA. CDR3 length: 16 residues. The ends lost 5 bases at V and 5 bases at J; junction bases unmatched: 10. Using immunoSEQ multiplex PCR, the repertoire was profiled, and TCRdb retains in-frame clones only, with some absent. The table shows around 8,000 clones, with roughly 70% occurring only once. As for time point: after neoadjuvant nivolumab, at surgical resection. On this clone itself: The target antigen is unknown.

The gene calls are TRBV7-2 and TRBJ2-1; 9 bases align to TRBD2. This TCR was sampled from a person aged 35-80 years with oral cavity squamous cell carcinoma. The input for sequencing was PBMCs, taken after nivolumab (anti-PD-1) treatment. The CDR3 loop reads CASSTRGASGNNEQFF. In DNA, the CDR3 is TGTGCCAGCAGCACCCGTGGCGCTAGCGGGAACAATGAGCAGTTCTTC.